Listed below are T cell receptor beta chains from one sample, sequenced in a study of Ad26.COV2.S vaccination and SARS-CoV-2 variants. Method: immunoSEQ multiplex PCR; TCRdb's copy keeps in-frame clones and lacks some. Of 350,000 to 400,000 clones listed, about nine tenths are singletons. The source was peripheral blood, collected in a trial of Ad26.COV2.S vaccine versus placebo. The receptors originated from a person aged 18-60 years who received the Ad26.COV2.S COVID-19 vaccine or a placebo. CDR3s include the opening cysteine and the closing phenylalanine or tryptophan. A D gene is named only where the DNA matches it firmly.

J gene,D gene,V gene,CDR3 length,CDR3 protein
TRBJ2-7,NA,TRBV5-6,14,CASSQRAGAYEQYF
TRBJ1-2,NA,TRBV12-3/TRBV12-4,13,CASSLKADIGYTF
TRBJ1-6,NA,TRBV4-1,16,CASSQDRGGAKSPLHF
TRBJ2-1,TRBD2,TRBV4-3,15,CASSQGLAGNNEQFF
TRBJ2-1,TRBD2,TRBV2,16,CASSGTSGGLVNEQFF
TRBJ2-7,NA,TRBV4-3,15,CASSQEGHSYYEQYF
TRBJ2-4,NA,TRBV23-1,11,CASYQGNIQYF
TRBJ1-1,NA,TRBV5-1,13,CASSWETNTEAFF
TRBJ2-5,TRBD1,TRBV5-6,15,CASSQETGVRGIQYF
TRBJ1-2,TRBD1,TRBV20-1,11,CSATGGRGYTF
TRBJ2-7,TRBD2,TRBV4-1,15,CASSLRSGGSYEQYF
TRBJ1-3,NA,TRBV19,16,CASSPRADYSGNTIYF
TRBJ1-1,TRBD1,TRBV10-1,13,CASSGDRAGEAFF
TRBJ2-5,NA,TRBV18,13,CASSPGRQETQYF
TRBJ2-7,NA,TRBV6-1,14,CASSEAAGLYEQYF
TRBJ2-2,NA,TRBV5-4,14,CASSALLRDGELFF
TRBJ2-7,NA,TRBV6-5,15,CASNEGGVPSYEQYF
TRBJ2-5,NA,TRBV6-1,15,CASSEPWHLEETQYF
TRBJ2-1,NA,TRBV15,15,CATSRDAPSHNEQFF
TRBJ2-3,NA,TRBV20-1,9,CRGADTQYF
TRBJ1-2,TRBD1,TRBV7-2,15,CASSEGPGQGKSYTF
TRBJ1-2,NA,TRBV3-1/TRBV3-2,13,CASSQEDGYGYTF
TRBJ2-6,NA,TRBV5-1,17,CASSLGSGGAGANVLTF
TRBJ1-2,NA,TRBV11-2,13,CASSLDQQRGYTF
TRBJ2-3,TRBD2,TRBV5-4,15,CASSFPSGGADTQYF
TRBJ1-2,NA,TRBV5-6,13,CASSEPGDYGYTF
TRBJ1-2,NA,TRBV19,13,CASSIPGSRGYTF
TRBJ1-2,NA,TRBV9,15,CASSVGGWGVVGYTF
TRBJ1-6,NA,TRBV30,15,CAGRGASLVNSPLHF
TRBJ2-7,NA,TRBV6-5,16,CASSFPTAEPSYEQYF
TRBJ2-2,NA,TRBV5-4,16,CASRPMGAVNTGELFF
TRBJ1-2,NA,TRBV20-1,9,CSAGSVAYF
TRBJ1-3,NA,TRBV19,15,CASSIDGSAGNTIYF
TRBJ1-1,NA,TRBV10-3,14,CAISGTGPNTEAFF
TRBJ1-1,NA,TRBV27,12,CASSLPGSEAFF
TRBJ1-1,TRBD1,TRBV6-5,11,CASTQTGALFF
TRBJ1-4,NA,TRBV7-2,16,CASSLGPDATNEKLFF
TRBJ1-6,NA,TRBV27,17,CASSLGHTSSYNSPLHF
TRBJ1-5,TRBD1,TRBV6-5,15,CASSRDRGGNQPQHF
TRBJ1-6,NA,TRBV6-5,15,CASRTLGDTNSPLHF
TRBJ2-3,NA,TRBV19,16,CASSPDLRMGTDTQYF
TRBJ1-4,NA,TRBV5-1,16,CASSFSSGNRFEELFF
TRBJ1-2,NA,TRBV5-1,13,CASSPRRSGGYTF
TRBJ1-2,TRBD1,TRBV7-6,18,CASSLVTGGAGFNYGYTF
TRBJ2-2,NA,TRBV7-2,17,CASSLTPTAFNTGELFF
TRBJ1-5,NA,TRBV24-1,18,CATSDLQGFIRSNQPQHF
TRBJ2-2,TRBD1,TRBV19,16,CASKEKWTGGPGELFF
TRBJ2-1,TRBD2,TRBV10-3,15,CAISQAGAYYNEQFF
TRBJ1-5,NA,TRBV19,18,CASSIDLSRVGISEPQHF
TRBJ2-3,TRBD2,TRBV4-1,16,CASSLQTSGGTDTQYF
TRBJ1-5,TRBD1,TRBV19,14,CASGTRGLYQPQHF
TRBJ2-7,NA,TRBV5-5,14,CASSFSLVEYEQYF